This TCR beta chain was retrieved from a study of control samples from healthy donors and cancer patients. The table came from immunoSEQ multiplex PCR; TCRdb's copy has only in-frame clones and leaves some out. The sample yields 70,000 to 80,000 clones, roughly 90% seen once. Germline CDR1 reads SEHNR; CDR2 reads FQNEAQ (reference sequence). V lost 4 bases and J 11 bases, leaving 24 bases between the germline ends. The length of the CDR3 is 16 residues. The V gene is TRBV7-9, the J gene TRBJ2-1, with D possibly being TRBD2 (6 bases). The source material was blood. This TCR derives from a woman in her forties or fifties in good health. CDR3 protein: CASSSTPGVRVNQQFF. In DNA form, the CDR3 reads TGTGCCAGCAGCTCTACCCCGGGGGTAAGGGTTAATCAGCAGTTCTTC. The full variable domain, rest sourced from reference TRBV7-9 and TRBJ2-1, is DTGVSQNPRHKITKRGQNVTFRCDPISEHNRLYWYRQTLGQGPEFLTYFQNEAQLEKSRLLSDRFSAERPKGSFSTLEIQRTEQGDSAMYLCASSSTPGVRVNQQFFGPGTRLTVL.